This T cell receptor beta chain comes out of a study of blood T cell repertoires in COVID-19 (dated by TCRdb to about 2020). About the full investigation: The collaborator samples originated in the United States, Italy and Spain and spanned the acute and convalescent phases of COVID-19. Sample metadata almost always included a de-identified subject ID, COVID-19 status, age in years and sex. A freely available public database, intended as a resource for researchers studying the immune response to SARS-CoV-2, is where the repertoires were released. Deeply sampled blood TCRbeta repertoires from subjects exposed to, actively infected with, or recovered from COVID-19 were included in the dataset. The samples were drawn from two sources: the first 160 participants of the ongoing ImmuneRACE study, and fewer than 1,500 subjects contributed by 6 global collaborators. Where available, HLA class I and class II types were taken from metadata supplied by the sample provider and were not determined by assay-based typing. The material from the prospective study consisted of cDNA or gDNA derived from T cells, B-cell-depleted T cells, or PBMCs.

TCRbeta CDR3 regions were amplified from genomic DNA using the immunoSEQ Assay, a bias-controlled multiplex PCR. Processing in the source paper ran as follows. Nucleated cell counts per sample were estimated from amplification of reference gene primers within the assay. Sequence reads were collapsed and filtered to measure the absolute abundance of every unique TCRbeta CDR3 rearrangement. For each sample, productive Simpson clonality was calculated as the square root of Simpson's diversity index over productive rearrangements. Not all clones reach the TCRdb copy of this immuneACCESS table, which keeps in-frame sequences only. Checked studies attribute under half of the gap to unresolved V genes and leave the rest unexplained. V, J and clone size reflect that table, while D and trimming were determined from the DNA. This sample holds fewer than 150,000 clones; roughly 84% were observed only once. Approximately 13% of the sample goes to the ten largest clones.

This clone was counted once. Its antigen is currently not known. Qualities for individual bases were not recorded, and no much larger clone is one base off. Samples from volunteer blood donors who had recovered from COVID-19 were contributed by a second Seattle source. The collaborating institutions used their own protocols to collect whole blood in K2EDTA tubes. For TCRbeta analysis, collaborator samples were shipped as frozen whole blood, as isolated PBMCs, or as DNA extracted from either sample type. The germline V gene (reference sequence) sets CDR1 to SEHNR and CDR2 to FQNEAQ. Relative to germline, V is 5 bases shorter and J is 0 bases shorter, with 14 bases between their ends. CDR3 length: 15 amino acids, cysteine to phenylalanine. The CDR3 DNA has 45 bases and is translated from base 1. Overall study results and their limits: The quantity of clinical and demographic metadata differed by source and by participant and was supplied without curation.

The chain is made from TRBV7-9 and TRBJ2-7, with TRBD2 as a weak D call on 6 bases. The sequenced material came from peripheral blood. The source is a woman in her 30s who had recovered from COVID-19. The DNA sequence is TGTGCCAGCAGCCCGGAGCCCGGGAGCTCCTACGAGCAGTACTTC. It translates as CASSPEPGSSYEQYF. Extended through the reference TRBV7-9 and TRBJ2-7 proteins, this CDR3 yields the full variable domain: DTGVSQNPRHKITKRGQNVTFRCDPISEHNRLYWYRQTLGQGPEFLTYFQNEAQLEKSRLLSDRFSAERPKGSFSTLEIQRTEQGDSAMYLCASSPEPGSSYEQYFGPGTRLTVT.